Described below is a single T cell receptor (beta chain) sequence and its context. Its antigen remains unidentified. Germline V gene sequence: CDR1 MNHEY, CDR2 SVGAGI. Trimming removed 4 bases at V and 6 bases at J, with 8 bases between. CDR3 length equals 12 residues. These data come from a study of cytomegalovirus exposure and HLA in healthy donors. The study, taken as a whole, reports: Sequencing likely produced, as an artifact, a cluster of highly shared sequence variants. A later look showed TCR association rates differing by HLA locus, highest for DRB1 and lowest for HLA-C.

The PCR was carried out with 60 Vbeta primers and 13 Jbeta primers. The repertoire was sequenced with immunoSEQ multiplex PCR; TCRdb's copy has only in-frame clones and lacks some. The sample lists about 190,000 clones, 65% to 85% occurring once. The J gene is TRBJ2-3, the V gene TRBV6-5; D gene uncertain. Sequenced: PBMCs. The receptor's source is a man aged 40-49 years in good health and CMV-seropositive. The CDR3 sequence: CASSSVMDTQYF. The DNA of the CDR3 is TGTGCCAGCAGTTCGGTCATGGATACGCAGTATTTT.